The present T cell receptor (beta chain) was sequenced within a study of cytomegalovirus exposure and HLA in healthy donors. General observations from the study: A list of 150 to 200 TCR beta chains associated with cytomegalovirus was given. According to a later analysis, TCR clusters from the first cohort tended to co-occur in the roughly 110 validation repertoires.

Separate from the 666-subject first cohort was the roughly 130-subject validation cohort, to which the donors belonged. Turning to this clone: What it binds is not known.

Clones were sequenced by immunoSEQ multiplex PCR, and TCRdb holds only the in-frame ones, with some missing. In the table there are 100,000 to 150,000 clones, roughly 95% of which are singletons. The V gene's germline CDR1 is LGHNT and CDR2 FRNRAP. V lost 1 base and J lost 0, with 12 bases in between. The CDR3 is 17 residues long. The specimen was PBMCs. This TCR derives from a man aged 18 to 35 in good health and CMV-seronegative. This chain connects TRBV12-5 to TRBJ2-2; no firm D call. The CDR3 DNA follows: TGTGCTAGTGGTTTGGGCATCAATGGGCCGAACACCGGGGAGCTGTTTTTT. The encoded protein is CASGLGINGPNTGELFF.